This T cell receptor (beta chain) was captured in a study of blood T cells in healthy people across ages. Study-wide background: The template switching approach captured approximately one barcoded beta molecule for every two T cells. Study observations and caveats: Investigators treated diversity estimates from one million T cells as underestimates.

As regards this clonotype: Its antigen is undetermined.

The CDR3 runs to 11 residues. CDR1 SQVTM and CDR2 ANQGSEA come from the germline V gene. V lost 6 bases and J lost 1, with 5 bases in between. A sample-barcoded 5' primer and a J-beta primer mix were used in a second PCR of roughly 7 to 11 cycles. The study obtained at least 2.5 million CDR3-containing paired-end reads from every sample. MiXCR, run by TCRdb on the 5' RACE reads, gives a single entry per CDR3 protein. Here the sample spans fewer than 950,000 distinct CDR3 sequences, 36% being singletons. The TCR comes from a man aged 18-30 years in good health. The V call is TRBV29-1, the J call TRBJ2-3; no definite D call. What was sequenced was blood. The DNA for the CDR3 is TGCAGCGTAGGAGGCACAGATACGCAGTATTTT. It specifies CSVGGTDTQYF.